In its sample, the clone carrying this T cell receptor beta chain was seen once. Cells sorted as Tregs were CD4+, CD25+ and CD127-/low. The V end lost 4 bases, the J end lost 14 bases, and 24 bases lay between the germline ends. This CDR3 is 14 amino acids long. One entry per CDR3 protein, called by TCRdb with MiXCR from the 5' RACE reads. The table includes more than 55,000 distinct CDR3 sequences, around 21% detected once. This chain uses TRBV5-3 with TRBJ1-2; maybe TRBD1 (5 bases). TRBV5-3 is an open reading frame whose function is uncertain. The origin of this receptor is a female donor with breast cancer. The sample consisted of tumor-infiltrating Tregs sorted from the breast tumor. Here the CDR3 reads CARSPDSLNYGSTF. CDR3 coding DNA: TGTGCCAGAAGCCCCGACAGCCTTAACTATGGCTCAACCTTC.